The 11 T cell receptor beta chains below were found in one sample sequenced in a study of cytomegalovirus exposure and HLA in healthy donors. PCR was performed using 60 Vbeta and 13 Jbeta primers. The data were produced by immunoSEQ multiplex PCR, yet TCRdb's version contains in-frame clones alone and is incomplete. The sample lists some 56,000 clones, around 80% occurring once. Specimen: PBMCs. All receptors come from a woman in her 40s in good health and CMV-seronegative.

The J gene is TRBJ2-1, the V gene TRBV30; D remains unclear. The CDR3 is made up of 13 amino acids. V shed 2 bases and J shed 8 bases, with 13 bases lying between them. Germline CDR1 is GTSNPN and CDR2 is SVGIG (reference sequence). This CDR3 reads CAWSLLYYDEQFF. CDR3 in DNA: TGTGCCTGGAGTCTTCTCTATTACGATGAGCAGTTCTTC.

This clone was seen only a few times. The chain uses TRBV30 and TRBJ2-2; 7 positions match TRBD2. The germline gives CDR1 GTSNPN, CDR2 SVGIG (reference sequence). The trim removed 0 bases at V and 3 bases at J, leaving 7 bases unmatched. The CDR3 extends over 16 amino acids. CDR3 sequence (DNA): TGTGCCTGGAGTGTTGTGGGAGCGGGGCACACCGGGGAGCTGTTTTTT. This sequence encodes CAWSVVGAGHTGELFF.

This CDR3 reads CASSLAGSDTQYF. For the CDR3, the DNA is TGTGCCAGCAGCTTGGCCGGGTCCGATACGCAGTATTTT. This chain connects TRBV5-6 to TRBJ2-3; D call uncertain. The CDR3 sequence is 13 residues long. Germline CDR1 is SGHDT and CDR2 is YYEEEE. Between the trimmed V and J ends, which lost 0 bases and 6 bases, there was a span of 8 bases.

V and J are TRBV10-3 and TRBJ2-6; 9 bases are a match to TRBD1. The CDR3 runs 17 residues. The V and J ends lost 4 bases and 2 bases, in that order; junction bases with no gene match: 6. Germline V CDR1 and CDR2: ENHRY, SYGVKD. This CDR3 is CAISGRDREAGANVLTF. The CDR3 DNA is TGTGCCATCAGTGGCCGGGACAGGGAAGCTGGGGCCAACGTCCTGACTTTC.

This chain uses TRBV5-6 with TRBJ1-3; no clear D. The CDR3 is 12 residues long. Germline V gives CDR1 SGHDT, CDR2 YYEEEE. V dropped 4 bases and J dropped 4 bases, with 6 bases sitting between them. The CDR3 loop is CASSVQGNTIYF. In DNA, the CDR3 is TGTGCCAGCAGCGTACAGGGAAACACCATATATTTT.

V usage is TRBV7-6 and J usage is TRBJ2-7, with D tentatively TRBD2 (6 bases). In germline, CDR1 is SGHVS, CDR2 FNYEAQ. This CDR3 has 16 amino acids. Trimming removed 2 bases at V and 0 bases at J, with 14 bases between. CDR3 nucleotide sequence: TGTGCCAGCAGCTTATTCGGGGGAAAGAGCTCCTACGAGCAGTACTTC. This sequence encodes CASSLFGGKSSYEQYF.

Here the CDR3 reads CAISDSYGYTF. CDR3 in DNA: TGTGCCATCAGTGACAGCTATGGCTACACCTTC. The J gene is TRBJ1-2, the V gene TRBV10-3, with unresolved D. The CDR3 totals 11 residues. Germline CDR1 is ENHRY and CDR2 is SYGVKD. The V and J ends lost 3 bases and 4 bases respectively, with 3 bases between them.

The chain links TRBV5-4 to TRBJ2-1, with TRBD2 matching 12 bases. V shed 5 bases and J 3 bases; nucleotides not matched to a gene: 3. This CDR3 spans 15 amino acids. Germline-derived CDR1 and CDR2 are SGHNT and YYREEE (reference sequence). DNA of the CDR3: TGTGCCAGCAGGGCACTAGCGGGAGGCTACAATGAGCAGTTCTTC. Amino acid sequence: CASRALAGGYNEQFF.

This rearrangement joins TRBV19 to TRBJ2-3, with D unresolved. V was trimmed by 3 bases and J by 4 bases, leaving 8 bases between them. The germline CDR1 and CDR2 sequences are LNHDA and SQIVND (reference sequence). The CDR3 extends over 13 amino acids. CDR3 sequence: CASSIPYSDTQYF. CDR3 bases: TGTGCCAGTAGTATCCCCTACTCAGATACGCAGTATTTT.

The chain uses TRBV28 and TRBJ2-1; TRBD1 matches 7 bases. The CDR3 length is 17 residues. Unmatched junction bases numbered 14, after V lost 5 bases and J lost 4 bases. Germline CDR1 is MDHEN and CDR2 is SYDVKM. CDR3 amino acids: CASSPPIRDSPYNEQFF. CDR3 nucleotides: TGTGCCAGCAGTCCCCCCATCCGGGACAGCCCTTACAATGAGCAGTTCTTC. The full variable domain, in which reference TRBV28 and TRBJ2-1 provide the parts outside the CDR3, is DVKVTQSSRYLVKRTGEKVFLECVQDMDHENMFWYRQDPGLGLRLIYFSYDVKMKEKGDIPEGYSVSREKKERFSLILESASTNQTSMYLCASSPPIRDSPYNEQFFGPGTRLTVL.

This clone was seen a few times. The CDR3 region has the DNA TGTGCCAGCAGCTTCGAGTCGGGAGAAGCTTTCTTT. Its translation: CASSFESGEAFF. The chain combines TRBV5-5 with TRBJ1-1; the D is unclear. The germline CDR1 and CDR2 sequences are SGHKS and YYEKEE (reference sequence). V dropped 2 bases and J dropped 8 bases, with 10 bases sitting between them. The CDR3 contains 12 residues.